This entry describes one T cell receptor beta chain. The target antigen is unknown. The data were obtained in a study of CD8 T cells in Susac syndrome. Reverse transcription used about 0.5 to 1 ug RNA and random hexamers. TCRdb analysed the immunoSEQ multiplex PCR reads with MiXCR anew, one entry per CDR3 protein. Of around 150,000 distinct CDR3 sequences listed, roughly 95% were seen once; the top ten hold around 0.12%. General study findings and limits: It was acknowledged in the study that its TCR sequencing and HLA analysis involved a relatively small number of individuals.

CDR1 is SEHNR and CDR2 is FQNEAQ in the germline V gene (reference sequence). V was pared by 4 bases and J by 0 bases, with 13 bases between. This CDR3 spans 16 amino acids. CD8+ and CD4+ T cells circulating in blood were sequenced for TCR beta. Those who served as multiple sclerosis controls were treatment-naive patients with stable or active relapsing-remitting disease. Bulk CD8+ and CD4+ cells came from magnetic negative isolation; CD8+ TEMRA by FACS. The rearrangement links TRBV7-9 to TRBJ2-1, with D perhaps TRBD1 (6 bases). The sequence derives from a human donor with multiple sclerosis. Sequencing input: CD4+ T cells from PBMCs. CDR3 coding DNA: TGTGCCAGCAGCTCCGGGACAACGAGCTCCTACAATGAGCAGTTCTTC. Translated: CASSSGTTSSYNEQFF. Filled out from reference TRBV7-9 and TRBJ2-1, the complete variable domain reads DTGVSQNPRHKITKRGQNVTFRCDPISEHNRLYWYRQTLGQGPEFLTYFQNEAQLEKSRLLSDRFSAERPKGSFSTLEIQRTEQGDSAMYLCASSSGTTSSYNEQFFGPGTRLTVL.